The sequence of this TCR beta chain was determined in a study of cytomegalovirus exposure and HLA in healthy donors (dated by TCRdb to 2017 to 2019). In the study overall: An earlier analysis of more than 550 of the donors reported 250 to 300 Gb of sequence data and 117 million unique TCR beta sequences obtained from about 179 million T cells. An earlier analysis of fewer than 700 of the donors applied high-throughput TCR beta sequencing to assess whether each TCR beta V gene segment acted as functional or pseudogenic. Donor age, sex, ethnicity and CMV serostatus were compiled together with the repertoire data. The study used immunosequencing to profile the T cell repertoires of approximately 690 subjects and linked those repertoires to cytomegalovirus serostatus. Because of strong linkage in the cohort, five DR-DQ haplotypes were treated as single units for association and clustering. In the later analysis, no new phenotypic data were used to find candidate immune exposures; instead, reliance was placed on TCR beta sequences and their occurrence across donors. A later genetic analysis used genome-wide SNP genotypes for about 55% of the 666 donors, treating that subset as a discovery cohort. The study was designed to test whether signatures of past pathogen exposure could be identified by cataloging public T cell receptors. In a later analysis, previously published TCR beta repertoires from about 670 donors were re-analyzed and high-resolution HLA genotyping was added so that TCR occurrence patterns could be studied. A separate validation cohort of over 95 different subjects was used in addition to the approximately 610-subject first cohort. The number of typed donors differed by locus: roughly 620-630 for A, B, C, DRB1 and DQB1; 500 to 550 for DQA1; some 610 for DPA1; and around 470 for DPB1. Among the roughly 400 genotyped donors, roughly 80% belonged to the genetic ancestry cluster associated with self-reported Caucasian donors. On average, 235,054 unique TCR beta nucleotide sequences were sequenced per donor among a few hundred genotyped donors of the cohort, with 15% to 20% of those sequences being non-productive. Every discovery cohort repertoire had been produced on one sequencing platform. An early release that covered more than 550 HLA-typed donors contained about 300 gigabases of sequencing data and about 93 million unique TCR sequences. To predict cytomegalovirus infection status, the study brought together high-throughput TCR immunosequencing, statistical association of individual TCRs with disease status, and machine learning. Both class I and class II loci were covered by HLA typing, at four-digit resolution. Overall study outcomes, separate from this receptor: The presence/absence analyses assumed that sequencing depth was roughly uniform across donors, and that assumption may not be true. Because HLA typing was unavailable for some donors at each locus, only the typed subset was used in association tests. While some public TCRs were present in many individuals, most TCR sequences turned up only very rarely across donors. Compared with the approximately 700-donor mean, donors in an Asian-associated ancestry cluster had fewer N-insertions in productive TCRs, according to a later genetic analysis. A later genetic analysis associated a missense DCLRE1C variant with V-gene and J-gene trimming of TCR beta chains, and an independent cohort replicated the association. Because counts were too low, seventeen rarely observed V segments, including chromosome 9 orphons, were excluded from the earlier analysis of about 500 of the donors. When HLA alleles, especially DR and DQ, strongly co-occurred, attributing TCR associations to individual alleles was difficult. In a later analysis, HLA-associated TCR beta chains were found to be more clonally expanded and to have lower generation probabilities than equally common non-associated chains. Most CMV-associated TCR beta chains appeared to be HLA-restricted in a later analysis, and the HLA associations seemed to be driven largely by CMV exposure. In the study, around 150 TCR beta chains were listed as associated with cytomegalovirus. In a later analysis, TCR association rates were found to vary across HLA loci, with the most associated TCRs seen for DRB1 alleles and the fewest for HLA-C alleles. It was suggested by the authors that the approach could potentially be generalized to other disease states and immunological phenotypes. In a later analysis, around 17,000 TCR beta sequences were associated with specific HLA alleles at a false discovery rate of 0.05. According to a later analysis, parvovirus B19, influenza, CMV and Epstein-Barr virus appeared linked to several top co-occurrence clusters. In vitro tests confirmed that a few of the cytomegalovirus-associated TCR beta chains recognize cytomegalovirus antigens. A cluster of highly shared sequence variants was judged likely to represent a technical artifact of the sequencing pipeline. In an earlier analysis of more than 450 of the donors, most TCR beta V segments were observed in productive rearrangements about 90% or about 30% of the time, broadly matching IMGT annotations. A further reported finding was that TCR beta sequences accurately predicted the HLA-A and HLA-B alleles for most subjects in the first cohort. For the cohort, immune exposure information was limited to CMV serostatus. Linkage disequilibrium might explain the correlated functional status among segregating V segments, but an unknown experimental factor could not be excluded. Some IMGT-functional V segments, including TRBV6-2 and TRBV6-3, could not be distinguished by the 87-base-pair reads and were therefore excluded. Only TCR beta chains were sequenced in this cohort, and the absence of alpha or paired-chain data limited detectable features. The classifier was reported to diagnose cytomegalovirus status with high specificity and sensitivity in both the original and validation cohorts.

Worth noting for this clone: What this receptor recognizes is not known. Base-call qualities are not available, and no considerably larger clone is one nucleotide away.

The library was obtained by the immunoSEQ multiplex PCR assay. A mixture of 60 forward primers for TCR Vbeta segments and 13 reverse primers for TCR Jbeta segments was used in the multiplex PCR. The CDR3 region of rearranged TCR beta genes was amplified from genomic DNA with a multiplex PCR assay. Amplified TCR beta libraries were sequenced as 87-base-pair reads on the Illumina HiSeq System. Per the authors' processing: In a later analysis, some 80 million unique TCR beta chains were counted across the roughly 670 repertoires, and around 11 million of these chains were shared by at least two donors. Raw reads were error-corrected and collapsed into unique sequences by a nearest-neighbor algorithm in which closely related sequences were merged to remove PCR and sequencing errors. To assign V, D and J gene segments, CDR3 sequences were aligned to IMGT reference sequences. Each retained sequence needed at least a six-nucleotide match to both a V gene segment and a J gene segment. A rearrangement was called productive if the CDR3 had no stop codons and remained in frame with V and J, and every other rearrangement was called non-productive. CDR3 was defined by IMGT convention, running from the second conserved V-encoded cysteine to the conserved J-encoded phenylalanine. The earlier analysis of 587 of the donors excluded sequences that lacked an unambiguous match to a single V gene segment. In an earlier analysis of 587 of the donors, V segments were called functional above 56.7% productive rearrangements and were called segregating when the between-donor standard deviation exceeded 5%. To diagnose cytomegalovirus status from the catalog of TCR beta chain sequences, a statistical classification framework was built. A later analysis assigned V and J genes by comparing TCR nucleotide sequences with IMGT/GENE-DB human TR gene sequences. In a later analysis, CDR3 sequences and most-parsimonious VDJ recombination scenarios were assigned using the TCRdist pipeline. In a later analysis, every TCR beta chain was defined by the combination of its CDR3 amino acid sequence and its V-gene family, and reads without a unique V-gene family were dropped. In a later analysis, 500 to 700 highly shared, low-generation-probability nucleotide sequences were removed to address suspected cross-contamination and a sequencing artifact. In a later analysis, a clonal expansion index was calculated for each public chain from normalized within-repertoire ranks of inferred template counts. A later analysis computed generation probabilities with a VDJ recombination model fitted to out-of-frame rearrangements, and checked the results against IGoR. In a later analysis, hypergeometric tests were used to score TCR-TCR, TCR-HLA and TCR-CMV co-occurrence, with a repertoire-size bias correction applied to TCR pairs. A later analysis estimated false discovery rates by permuting HLA or CMV assignments 20 times. In a later analysis, co-occurring TCRs were grouped using DBSCAN, and TCRdist sequence similarity was added for clustering within HLA-allele-positive subsets. Repertoires with fewer than 30,000 or more than 120,000 public chains were left out of co-occurrence clustering, as were four to six repertoires with anomalous nucleotide sharing. TCRdb retrieved this table from immuneACCESS and kept in-frame rearrangements only. Not all clones are present; in checked studies, unresolved V genes account for under half, and no reason is known for the remainder. The D gene and trimming were derived from the DNA, and the V and J assignments and clone size from that table. For this sample the table gives about 190,000 clones, of which 79% were detected only once. The ten largest clones represent 1.5% to 2% of the sample.

The germline V gene specifies MNHEY as CDR1 and SVGAGI as CDR2. Cut back by 5 bases and 6 bases, the V and J ends lie 13 bases apart. The CDR3 spans 13 residues, from the cysteine through the phenylalanine. The sequence is cut down to CDR3 DNA, 39 bases in frame from base 1. The cohort comprised some 680 healthy bone marrow donors. At the time of sampling, every cohort member was nominally healthy, though immune exposures that went unrecorded were likely present. The donor tested CMV seronegative, placing the donor among the 350 to 400 seronegative members of the cohort. Each donor provided a peripheral blood sample, and peripheral blood mononuclear cells were used for TCR beta sequencing. The Qiagen DNeasy Blood Extraction Kit was used to extract genomic DNA from the blood cell samples.

Recombination joined TRBV6-5 with TRBJ1-1; perhaps TRBD1 is the D gene, with 6 bases matching. The source is a woman between 18 and 30 years old in good health and CMV-seronegative. Sequenced: PBMCs. The CDR3 corresponds to CASSPDRPPEAFF. The sequence in DNA is TGTGCCAGCAGTCCCGACAGGCCTCCTGAAGCTTTCTTT.